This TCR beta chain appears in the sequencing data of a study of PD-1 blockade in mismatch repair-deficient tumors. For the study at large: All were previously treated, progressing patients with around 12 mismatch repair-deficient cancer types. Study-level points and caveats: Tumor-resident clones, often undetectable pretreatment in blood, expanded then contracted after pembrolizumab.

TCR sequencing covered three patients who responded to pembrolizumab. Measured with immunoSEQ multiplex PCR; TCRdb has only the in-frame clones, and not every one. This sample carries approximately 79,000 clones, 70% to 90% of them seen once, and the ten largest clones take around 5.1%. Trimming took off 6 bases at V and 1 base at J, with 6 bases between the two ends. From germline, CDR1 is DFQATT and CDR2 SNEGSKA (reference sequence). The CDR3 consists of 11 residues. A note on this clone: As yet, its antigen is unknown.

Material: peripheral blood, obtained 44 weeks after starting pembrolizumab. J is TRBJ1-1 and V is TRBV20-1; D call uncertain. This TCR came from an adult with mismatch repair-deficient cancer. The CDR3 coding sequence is TGCAGTGCATCCTCGAACACTGAAGCTTTCTTT. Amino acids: CSASSNTEAFF.